The 27 T cell receptor beta chains below come from one sample, sequenced in a study of molecular identifiers for immune sequencing clone quantification. TCRdb passed the PCR reads through MiXCR, listing each CDR3 protein once. Among hundreds of thousands of distinct CDR3 sequences, 20% were seen once, and the ten largest hold 0.85%. Sequenced input: naive CD8+ T cells from blood, with Jurkat cell RNA spiked in. Subset denoted: FACS-sorted CD8+CD4-CCR7+CD45RA+ naive T cells. Source of these receptors: a human donor in good health. Some libraries in this study had Jurkat cell RNA spiked in.

The V gene is TRBV20-1, the J gene TRBJ2-7; TRBD2 agrees at 7 bases. This CDR3 has 18 amino acids. CDR1 and CDR2 (germline): DFQATT, SNEGSKA (reference sequence). The V and J ends lost 3 bases and 2 bases, in that order; junction bases with no gene match: 19. CDR3 DNA sequence: TGCAGTGCTAGCCACTCCCCCCCTGATCTAGCGGTTGCCTACGAGCAGTACTTC. Translating it yields CSASHSPPDLAVAYEQYF.

This chain joins TRBV3-1 and TRBJ1-1; D gene unclear. Germline-derived CDR1 and CDR2 are LGHDT and YNNKEL (reference sequence). This CDR3 region has 14 residues. The V and J ends lost 1 base and 1 base respectively, with 7 bases between them. CDR3 in DNA: TGTGCCAGCAGCCAAGCGGGTGCGAACACTGAAGCTTTCTTT. Translation: CASSQAGANTEAFF.

The table lists this clonotype with a few counts. This rearrangement joins TRBV4-2 to TRBJ2-3; 13 bases line up with TRBD2. Germline V gives CDR1 LGHNA, CDR2 YNFKEQ. Germline trimming cut 0 bases from V and 0 bases from J; bases unmatched to any gene: 12. CDR3 length: 21 residues. The CDR3 coding sequence is TGTGCCAGCAGCCAAGATGTGACTAGCGGGGGGCTGGGGAGGAGCACAGATACGCAGTATTTT. Its protein is CASSQDVTSGGLGRSTDTQYF.

This clonotype was seen at least ten times. V and J are TRBV27 and TRBJ2-3; a possible D gene is TRBD1 (5 bases). CDR3 length: 15 residues. CDR1 MNHEY and CDR2 SMNVEV come from the germline V gene (reference sequence). Trimming removed 5 bases at V and 5 bases at J, with 17 bases between. CDR3: CASSKGAEWLDTQYF. As DNA, the CDR3 is TGTGCCAGCAGTAAAGGGGCAGAATGGTTAGATACGCAGTATTTT.

CDR3 in DNA: TGTGCCAGCAGCTTAGAGGGAACGGCGTATTACCCAGATACGCAGTATTTT. Residues: CASSLEGTAYYPDTQYF. The chain recombines TRBV11-2 with TRBJ2-3; D not certain. This CDR3 has 17 residues. The V end was cut by 0 bases, the J end by 4 bases, with 17 bases between. CDR1 SGHAT and CDR2 FQNNGV come from the germline V gene.

The V gene is TRBV4-1, the J gene TRBJ1-2; D gene uncertain. The ends were cut back, 0 bases at V and 1 base at J, with 12 bases in the middle. Germline CDR1 and CDR2: MGHRA and YSYEKL. The CDR3 loop spans 16 amino acids. CDR3 nucleotide sequence: TGCGCCAGCAGCCAAGATTGGGGTCCTTATAACTATGGCTACACCTTC. Encoded protein: CASSQDWGPYNYGYTF.

This clonotype has at least ten counts. The J gene is TRBJ1-4, the V gene TRBV6-2 or TRBV6-3; D not certain. Trimming left V 1 base short and J 0 bases short, with 9 bases between. The length of the CDR3 is 16 residues. CDR1 and CDR2 from the germline V gene are MNHEY and SVGEGT. The CDR3 DNA reads as TGTGCCAGCAGTTACTTTTTCGCCGCAACTAATGAAAAACTGTTTTTT. This translates into CASSYFFAATNEKLFF.

A note on this clonotype: A single base separates this from a much larger clone, so it may be a read error. The chain combines TRBV27 with TRBJ1-4; D uncertain. Germline assignment: CDR1 MNHEY and CDR2 SMNVEV (reference sequence). This CDR3 is built from 14 residues. CDR3 coding DNA: TGTGCCAGCAGTTTCGGGTCTGCTCGTGAAAGACTGTTTTTT. Protein product: CASSFGSARERLFF.

About this clonotype: This may arise from a read error, as a much more abundant clone is one base away. This CDR3 is CAWIRDSSEQFF. CDR3 DNA: TGTGCCTGGATAAGGGACAGCAGTGAGCAGTTCTTC. V and J are TRBV30 and TRBJ2-1; 7 bases are a match to TRBD1. The J segment lost 9 bases and the V segment lost 4 bases, leaving 6 bases of the junction unmatched. Germline CDR1 reads GTSNPN; CDR2 reads SVGIG (reference sequence). CDR3 size: 12 residues.

V and J are TRBV6-1 and TRBJ2-7, with 10 bases fitting TRBD2. The V gene end was trimmed by 3 bases and the J gene end by 5 bases; junction bases not matched to a gene: 13. The CDR3 loop spans 17 amino acids. Germline values: CDR1 MNHNS, CDR2 SASEGT. The CDR3 DNA follows: TGTGCCAGCAGTGAGGCCCGAATAGCGGGGGGTTGGGACGAGCAGTACTTC. Translation gives CASSEARIAGGWDEQYF.

Turning to this clonotype: A much larger clone lies a single base off, so this may be a read error. The V and J genes are TRBV5-4 and TRBJ2-4; TRBD2 matches at 14 bases. The CDR3 spans 21 residues. CDR1 is SGHNT, CDR2 YYREEE, per germline (reference sequence). Unmatched junction bases numbered 15, after V lost 4 bases and J lost 0 bases. The CDR3 protein is CASSPGTSGREGVLAKNIQYF. The CDR3 region has the DNA TGTGCCAGCAGCCCCGGGACTAGCGGGAGAGAGGGAGTACTAGCCAAAAACATTCAGTACTTC.

CDR3 residues: CASSLYALLREGDYEQYF. Here the CDR3 DNA reads TGTGCCAGCAGCTTATACGCCCTTTTGCGGGAGGGGGACTACGAGCAGTACTTC. The chain is built from TRBV11-2 and TRBJ2-7, with 9 bases that match TRBD2. The CDR3 runs 18 residues. Losses at the gene ends were 2 bases for V and 3 bases for J; bases not matched to a gene: 14. CDR1 is SGHAT and CDR2 is FQNNGV in the germline V gene.

This clonotype was detected only a few times. The J gene is TRBJ2-7, the V gene TRBV4-3; TRBD1 aligns across 8 bases. CDR3 size: 15 residues. Germline-derived CDR1 and CDR2 are LGHNA and YSLEER. J was trimmed by 0 bases and V by 4 bases; bases with no gene match: 5. CDR3 DNA sequence: TGCGCCAGCAGCCTGGACAGGGTAGGCTCCTACGAGCAGTACTTC. The encoded protein is CASSLDRVGSYEQYF.

This clonotype was seen at least ten times. The J gene is TRBJ2-5, the V gene TRBV7-6; D is uncertain. The CDR3 covers 15 residues. V was trimmed by 0 bases and J by 1 base, leaving 9 bases between them. Germline CDR1 SGHVS, CDR2 FNYEAQ. The CDR3 reads CASSLARGTQETQYF. CDR3 DNA: TGTGCCAGCAGCTTAGCTCGTGGCACCCAAGAGACCCAGTACTTC.

This clonotype was seen more than once but under ten times. The chain carries TRBV20-1 and TRBJ1-1; D possibly corresponds to TRBD1 (6 bases). The length of the CDR3 is 17 residues. Trimming removed 0 bases from V and 3 bases from J, with 20 bases in between. Per the germline V gene, CDR1 is DFQATT and CDR2 is SNEGSKA (reference sequence). CDR3 sequence: CSARDKGEVRMYTEAFF. CDR3 sequence (DNA): TGCAGTGCTAGAGATAAGGGGGAAGTGCGTATGTACACTGAAGCTTTCTTT.

This clonotype was found many times. The chain combines TRBV5-6 with TRBJ1-4; no clear D. V lost 4 bases and J 6 bases, leaving 10 bases between the germline ends. The CDR3 has 13 amino acids. The germline V gene has CDR1 SGHDT and CDR2 YYEEEE. The CDR3 loop is CASSHDMDEKLFF. CDR3 nucleotides: TGTGCCAGCAGCCATGACATGGATGAAAAACTGTTTTTT.

V usage is TRBV12-3 or TRBV12-4 and J usage is TRBJ1-4; D not resolved. With 5 bases removed from V and 3 bases from J, the gap between germline ends came to 4 bases. This CDR3 region has 12 residues. CDR3: CASSPANEKLFF. The CDR3 DNA sequence: TGTGCCAGCAGTCCAGCTAATGAAAAACTGTTTTTT.

This clonotype came up many times. This chain links TRBV6-5 with TRBJ2-3; TRBD2 might be the D (5 bases). V gave up 7 bases and J gave up 2 bases, with 13 bases separating them. CDR3 length: 14 residues. Germline V gene sequence: CDR1 MNHEY, CDR2 SVGAGI. DNA of the CDR3: TGTGCCAGCAAACAGACTACCAACACAGATACGCAGTATTTT. It translates to CASKQTTNTDTQYF.

This clonotype has just a few counts. The chain couples TRBV19 to TRBJ1-5; D gene ambiguous. CDR1 LNHDA and CDR2 SQIVND come from the germline V gene (reference sequence). The CDR3 has 14 amino acids. V was cut by 8 bases and J by 1 base, with 12 bases left in between. CDR3 bases: TGTGCCAGTGGGTGGGGAATGAGCAATCAGCCCCAGCATTTT. Its protein is CASGWGMSNQPQHF.

The chain combines TRBV27 with TRBJ2-7, with 12 bases aligning to TRBD2. Germline CDR1 is MNHEY and CDR2 is SMNVEV (reference sequence). The J segment lost 4 bases and the V segment lost 0 bases, leaving 7 bases of the junction unmatched. This CDR3 has 17 amino acids. The CDR3 loop reads CASSLSGLAGGPYEQYF. CDR3 DNA: TGTGCCAGCAGTTTATCGGGGCTAGCGGGAGGGCCGTACGAGCAGTACTTC.

In its sample, this clonotype was seen many times. The chain has TRBV4-1 and TRBJ2-7, with a possible D match to TRBD2 (5 bases). The V and J ends lost 4 bases and 4 bases respectively, with 14 bases between them. The CDR3 totals 14 residues. CDR1 is MGHRA and CDR2 is YSYEKL in the germline V gene. CDR3 region: CASSLAPRGYEQYF. The CDR3 DNA sequence: TGCGCCAGCAGCCTGGCCCCAAGAGGGTACGAGCAGTACTTC.

Remarks on this clonotype: A much larger clone differs from this one at a single base, so this may be a read error. This is likely a read error, given that the CDR3 carries no conserved phenylalanine or tryptophan at its end. The rearrangement links TRBV3-1 to TRBJ2-1; 7 nucleotides line up with TRBD1. There are 15 residues in the CDR3. Germline V gives CDR1 LGHDT, CDR2 YNNKEL (reference sequence). Unmatched junction bases numbered 3, after V lost 0 bases and J lost 4 bases. CDR3 bases: TGTGCCAGCAGCCAAGACGACAGGGAGTACAATGAGCAGTTCCTC. Protein: CASSQDDREYNEQFL.

This clonotype was picked up a small number of times. The CDR3 carries no conserved terminal phenylalanine or tryptophan, so it likely arises from a read error. The DNA is omitted, as the CDR3 cannot be located on it reliably, and the CDR3 follows TCRdb's listing. The genes are TRBV11-2 and TRBJ2-7. The CDR3 numbers 14 amino acids, ends counted. Germline-derived CDR1 and CDR2 are SGHAT and FQNNGV. The CDR3 loop reads CASSLEDQADLQAI.

This clonotype was detected ten times or more. The chain employs TRBV24-1 and TRBJ2-3, with TRBD2 identical over 12 bases. The germline V gene has CDR1 KGHDR and CDR2 SFDVKD. This CDR3 spans 17 amino acids. V gave up 2 bases and J gave up 2 bases; unmatched junction bases: 4. The CDR3 spells CATSDWTSGITTDTQYF. The CDR3 region has the DNA TGTGCCACCAGTGATTGGACTAGCGGGATAACCACAGATACGCAGTATTTT.

In regard to this clonotype: The CDR3 carries no conserved terminal phenylalanine or tryptophan, so it likely arises from a read error. This chain connects TRBV4-1 to TRBJ1-1; 9 nucleotides align to TRBD1. V trimming: 3 bases; J trimming: 4 bases; junction bases outside the gene matches: 3. The CDR3 sequence is 14 residues long. CDR1 and CDR2 (germline): MGHRA, YSYEKL. The CDR3, as DNA: TGCGCCAGCAGCCAGGGACAGGGTAGCACTGAAGCTTTCTGT. Protein: CASSQGQGSTEAFC.

The chain carries TRBV2 and TRBJ2-5, with D possibly called TRBD1 or TRBD2 (7 bases each). The CDR3 has 13 amino acids. Germline V gene data show CDR1 as SNHLY and CDR2 as FYNNEI. V gave up 9 bases and J gave up 5 bases, with 16 bases separating them. The CDR3 sequence: CASHLGGGETQYF. CDR3 DNA: TGTGCCAGTCATCTGGGAGGGGGCGAGACCCAGTACTTC.

At least ten counts were recorded for this clonotype. The gene calls are TRBV11-2 and TRBJ2-1, with D possibly TRBD1 on 5 matching bases. With 0 bases removed from V and 8 bases from J, the gap between germline ends came to 14 bases. The CDR3 contains 15 residues. Germline-derived CDR1 and CDR2 are SGHAT and FQNNGV. CDR3 bases: TGTGCCAGCAGCTTAGAATCCTCAGGGTTTGATGAGCAGTTCTTC. Protein sequence: CASSLESSGFDEQFF.